This paragraph covers one T cell receptor (beta chain) sequence. The antigen is unknown. Generated by immunoSEQ multiplex PCR, the TCRdb table keeps only in-frame clones and is missing some. There are approximately 5,400 clones in the sample; around 48% occur only once, and 58% lies in the top ten. This sample is drawn from a study of STAT3 mutations in large granular lymphocyte leukemia. General study findings and limits: At least one immunodominant TCR beta clonotype appeared in every T-cell large granular lymphocyte leukemia patient. TCR clonotype switching after therapy occurred in about 30% of the 18 patients.

This CDR3 region has 11 residues. The V and J ends lost 7 bases and 4 bases respectively, with 9 bases between them. CDR1 is SQVTM and CDR2 is ANQGSEA in the germline V gene. The origin of this receptor is a woman between 65 and 79 years old with T-cell large granular lymphocyte leukemia. Some clones in this sample may be carry-over from other donors' samples. J is TRBJ2-3 and V is TRBV29-1; D might be TRBD1 (5 bases). The sequenced sample was peripheral blood mononuclear cells. The CDR3 protein is CSGRTSDTQYF. The DNA for the CDR3 is TGCAGCGGCCGGACATCAGATACGCAGTATTTT.